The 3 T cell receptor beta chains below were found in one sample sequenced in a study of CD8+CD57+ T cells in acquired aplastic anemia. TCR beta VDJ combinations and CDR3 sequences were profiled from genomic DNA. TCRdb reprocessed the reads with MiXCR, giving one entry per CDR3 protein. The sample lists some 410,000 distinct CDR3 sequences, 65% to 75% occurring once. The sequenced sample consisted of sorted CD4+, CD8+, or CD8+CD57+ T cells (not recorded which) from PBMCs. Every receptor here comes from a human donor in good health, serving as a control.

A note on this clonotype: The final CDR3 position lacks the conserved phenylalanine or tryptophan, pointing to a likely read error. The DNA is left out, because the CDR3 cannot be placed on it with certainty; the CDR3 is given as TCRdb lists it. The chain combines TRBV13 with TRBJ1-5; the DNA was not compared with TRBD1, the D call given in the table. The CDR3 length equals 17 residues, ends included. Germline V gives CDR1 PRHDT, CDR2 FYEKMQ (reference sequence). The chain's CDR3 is CASSLGSGGDGNQPQQT.

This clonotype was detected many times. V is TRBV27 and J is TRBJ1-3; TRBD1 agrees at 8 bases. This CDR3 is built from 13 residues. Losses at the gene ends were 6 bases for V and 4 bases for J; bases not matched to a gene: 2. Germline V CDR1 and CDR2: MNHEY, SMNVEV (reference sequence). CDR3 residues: CASRRTGGNTIYF. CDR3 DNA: TGTGCCAGCAGAAGGACAGGGGGAAACACCATATATTTT.

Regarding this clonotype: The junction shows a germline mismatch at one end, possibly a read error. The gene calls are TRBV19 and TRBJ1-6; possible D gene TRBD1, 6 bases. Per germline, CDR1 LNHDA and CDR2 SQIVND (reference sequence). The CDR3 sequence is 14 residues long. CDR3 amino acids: CASSRRGGFETQYF. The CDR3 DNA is TGTGCCAGTAGTAGAAGGGGGGGTTTCGAGACCCAGTACTTT.